A single sample gave rise to the 21 T cell receptor beta chains below, sequenced in a study of blood T cell repertoires in COVID-19. The data were produced by immunoSEQ multiplex PCR, yet TCRdb's version contains in-frame clones alone and is incomplete. The profile shows some 73,000 clones, 75% to 80% of them singletons. The sequenced sample consisted of peripheral blood. The source of these receptors is a man between 65 and 85 years old with COVID-19, enrolled during active disease.

This chain uses TRBV24-1 with TRBJ2-7; 7 bases are shared with TRBD1. V lost 4 bases and J lost 8; bases outside the gene matches: 13. Germline-derived CDR1 and CDR2 are KGHDR and SFDVKD. The CDR3 contains 15 residues. The CDR3 DNA reads as TGTGCCACCAGTGACCCCCGAGGGGGCGAAAGTAAGCAGTACTTC. Translated: CATSDPRGGESKQYF.

Here the CDR3 reads CASSQEWAQPQHF. CDR3 nucleotides: TGCGCCAGCAGCCAAGAATGGGCACAGCCCCAGCATTTT. V and J are TRBV4-1 and TRBJ1-5; D unclear. Germline V gives CDR1 MGHRA, CDR2 YSYEKL. The V end was cut by 0 bases, the J end by 7 bases, with 7 bases between. The CDR3 totals 13 residues.

The chain uses TRBV6-5 and TRBJ1-1; D remains unclear. The germline V gene encodes CDR1 MNHEY and CDR2 SVGAGI. The CDR3 has 14 amino acids. V was cut by 10 bases and J by 5 bases, with 20 bases left in between. CDR3 nucleotides: TGTGCCATCCTGGAAGGAGGCATGGGTACTGAAGCTTTCTTT. This encodes CAILEGGMGTEAFF.

This clone has just a few counts. The chain links TRBV5-1 to TRBJ2-1; D ambiguous. Trimming removed 0 bases from V and 5 bases from J, with 9 bases in between. Per the germline V gene, CDR1 is SGHRS and CDR2 is YFSETQ. The CDR3 sequence is 14 residues long. In nucleotides, the CDR3 is TGCGCCAGCAGCTTGGGGGCCCTAAACAATGAGCAGTTCTTC. Translation gives CASSLGALNNEQFF. Filled out from reference TRBV5-1 and TRBJ2-1, the complete variable domain reads KAGVTQTPRYLIKTRGQQVTLSCSPISGHRSVSWYQQTPGQGLQFLFEYFSETQRNKGNFPGRFSGRQFSNSRSEMNVSTLELGDSALYLCASSLGALNNEQFFGPGTRLTVL.

The chain carries TRBV12-2 and TRBJ2-7; the DNA was not compared with TRBD2, the D call given in the table. TRBV12-2 is a pseudogene. This CDR3 has 15 amino acids. DNA of the CDR3: TGTGCAAGTCGCTTATTGAGCGGGAGGGAGCTGGGGCAGTACTTC. This translates into CASRLLSGRELGQYF.

The rearrangement uses TRBV6-5 and TRBJ2-1; 7 nucleotides agree with TRBD1. Looked up from germline, CDR1 is MNHEY and CDR2 is SVGAGI. The ends lost 0 bases at V and 2 bases at J; junction bases unmatched: 4. This CDR3 is built from 16 residues. The CDR3 sequence: CASSYSLQGTYNEQFF. DNA of the CDR3: TGTGCCAGCAGTTACTCGTTACAGGGGACCTACAATGAGCAGTTCTTC.

The chain is built from TRBV25-1 and TRBJ1-1; TRBD1 is a possible D gene (6 bases). V was trimmed by 4 bases and J by 11 bases, leaving 11 bases between them. The length of the CDR3 is 11 residues. Germline CDR1 and CDR2: MGHDK and SYGVNS. CDR3 residues: CASSGGQYAFF. The CDR3 bases are TGTGCCAGCAGTGGAGGACAGTATGCTTTCTTT.

V gene TRBV5-1 combines with J gene TRBJ2-7, with 7 bases identical to TRBD1. Germline-derived CDR1 and CDR2 are SGHRS and YFSETQ. This CDR3 spans 11 amino acids. The ends lost 6 bases at V and 7 bases at J; junction bases unmatched: 4. The CDR3 loop reads CASKGALEQYF. CDR3 bases: TGCGCCAGCAAGGGGGCCTTAGAGCAGTACTTC.

This chain links TRBV18 with TRBJ2-2; TRBD2 agrees at 11 bases. Trimming at V came to 7 bases and at J to 5 bases, leaving 3 bases not matched to a gene. The germline V gene encodes CDR1 KGHSH and CDR2 LQKENI. This CDR3 spans 14 amino acids. Here the CDR3 reads CASCPSGRTGELFF. Written as DNA, the CDR3 is TGTGCCAGCTGCCCTAGCGGGAGGACCGGGGAGCTGTTTTTT.

This clone showed up just once. The rearrangement uses TRBV5-1 and TRBJ1-1, with D hard to call. Trimming cost V 0 bases and J 7 bases, with 7 bases left between them. Per germline, CDR1 SGHRS and CDR2 YFSETQ. The CDR3 consists of 12 residues. CDR3 residues: CASSLEGSEAFF. The DNA of the CDR3 is TGCGCCAGCAGCTTGGAAGGGAGTGAAGCTTTCTTT.

This sequence joins TRBV6-1 and TRBJ1-1, with D tentatively TRBD1 (6 bases). Germline V CDR1 and CDR2: MNHNS, SASEGT. The CDR3 sequence is 14 residues long. Deletions cut 2 bases from V and 2 bases from J, with 9 bases between. The CDR3 loop reads CASSEQGINTEAFF. DNA for the CDR3: TGTGCCAGCAGTGAACAGGGGATAAACACTGAAGCTTTCTTT.

In this sample, this clone turned up once. This chain links TRBV27 with TRBJ2-3; TRBD2 matches at 7 bases. Trimming removed 5 bases from V and 5 bases from J; junction bases left unmatched: 13. The germline gives CDR1 MNHEY, CDR2 SMNVEV (reference sequence). There are 16 residues in the CDR3. DNA for the CDR3: TGTGCCAGCAGTCACGGCCAGCGGGGAGGTAAAGATACGCAGTATTTT. Amino acid sequence: CASSHGQRGGKDTQYF.

For the CDR3, the DNA is TGTGCCAGCAACCCTCTCGGGGGATCCTATAATTCACCCCTCCACTTT. Amino acid sequence: CASNPLGGSYNSPLHF. The chain employs TRBV28 and TRBJ1-6, with a possible D match to TRBD1 (5 bases). V lost 7 bases and J 1 base, leaving 14 bases between the germline ends. This CDR3 contains 16 residues. Per the germline V gene, CDR1 is MDHEN and CDR2 is SYDVKM. Full variable domain (outside the CDR3, taken from reference TRBV28 and TRBJ1-6): DVKVTQSSRYLVKRTGEKVFLECVQDMDHENMFWYRQDPGLGLRLIYFSYDVKMKEKGDIPEGYSVSREKKERFSLILESASTNQTSMYLCASNPLGGSYNSPLHFGNGTRLTVT.

Written as DNA, the CDR3 is TGTGCCAGCTCGTTAGCGGGGTCCTACAATGAGCAGTTCTTC. This codes for CASSLAGSYNEQFF. The chain uses TRBV18 and TRBJ2-1; TRBD2 matches at 8 bases. Germline CDR1 KGHSH, CDR2 LQKENI. The trim removed 6 bases at V and 1 base at J, leaving 2 bases unmatched. This CDR3 is built from 14 residues.

The rearrangement links TRBV28 to TRBJ1-6; 7 bases fit TRBD1. V shed 3 bases and J 7 bases; nucleotides not matched to a gene: 6. The CDR3 loop spans 15 amino acids. Germline lookup yields CDR1 MDHEN and CDR2 SYDVKM. For the CDR3, the DNA is TGTGCCAGCAGTTTTTGGGCAGGGGGAAATTCACCCCTCCACTTT. Its protein product is CASSFWAGGNSPLHF.

Written as DNA, the CDR3 is TGTGCCAGCAGCTTAACCGGACAGGCCTACTCCTACGAGCAGTACTTC. Its protein is CASSLTGQAYSYEQYF. The V and J genes are TRBV7-3 and TRBJ2-7; 7 bases line up with TRBD1. The V and J ends lost 0 bases and 0 bases, in that order; junction bases with no gene match: 5. The CDR3 runs to 16 residues. Germline V lookup: CDR1 SGHTA, CDR2 FQGTGA.

The chain recombines TRBV21-1 with TRBJ1-1. TRBV21-1 is a documented pseudogene. The CDR3 is 13 amino acids. CDR3 protein: CASGGGENTEAFF. DNA for the CDR3: TGTGCCAGCGGTGGGGGGGAGAACACTGAAGCTTTCTTT.

V usage is TRBV28 and J usage is TRBJ1-6; no definite D call. V was trimmed by 6 bases and J by 0 bases, leaving 9 bases between them. The V gene's germline CDR1 is MDHEN and CDR2 SYDVKM. The CDR3 length is 15 residues. As DNA, the CDR3 is TGTGCCAGCAGGAAAGGGAGCTCCTATAATTCACCCCTCCACTTT. Translated, it gives CASRKGSSYNSPLHF.

This clone appeared once. The rearrangement joins TRBV10-3 to TRBJ1-5; 7 nucleotides match TRBD1. The junction had 9 bases not matched to a gene; V was cut back by 10 bases and J by 0 bases. Per the germline V gene, CDR1 is ENHRY and CDR2 is SYGVKD. CDR3 length: 15 amino acids. The CDR3 protein is CATTGDPYSNQPQHF. CDR3 bases: TGTGCCACAACAGGGGACCCGTATAGCAATCAGCCCCAGCATTTT.

J is TRBJ2-2 and V is TRBV9, with D tentatively TRBD1 (6 bases). Trimming removed 4 bases from V and 5 bases from J, with 18 bases in between. This CDR3 region has 16 residues. Germline V gene lookup returns CDR1 SGDLS and CDR2 YYNGEE. In DNA, the CDR3 is TGTGCCAGCAGCATCAGGGGAGCGGCGATGACCGGGGAGCTGTTTTTT. It yields the protein CASSIRGAAMTGELFF.

This clone was recorded a few times. CDR3 in DNA: TGTGCCAGCAGCCAGATTACAGGGGGCGAGCAGTACTTC. It specifies CASSQITGGEQYF. The chain links TRBV3-1 (or the pseudogene TRBV3-2) to TRBJ2-7; 8 positions match TRBD1. J lost 6 bases, V lost 3 bases, and 4 bases had no gene match. CDR3 size: 13 residues. CDR1 LGHDT and CDR2 YNNKEL come from the germline V gene (reference sequence).